The rows below give T cell receptor beta chains drawn from one sample of a study of blood T cell repertoires in COVID-19. Libraries were prepared by immunoSEQ multiplex PCR; TCRdb keeps only in-frame clonotypes and omits some of them. The table lists 150,000 to 200,000 clones, approximately 88% of them singletons. The sample taken for sequencing was PBMCs or T cells enriched from blood (not recorded which). The receptors originated from a woman aged 55-69 years who had recovered from COVID-19. Both conserved end residues are part of each CDR3.

V gene: TRBV4-1; CDR3 length: 16; CDR3 protein: CASSQVARQLNTEAFF
V gene: TRBV30; CDR3 length: 14; CDR3 protein: CAWSVGQGNQPQHF
V gene: TRBV6-6; CDR3 length: 12; CDR3 protein: CASSLSGSEQYF
V gene: TRBV5-1; CDR3 length: 18; CDR3 protein: CASSLGLTSGRAGETQYF
V gene: TRBV12-3/TRBV12-4; CDR3 length: 12; CDR3 protein: CASSFGQGIAFF
V gene: TRBV5-1; CDR3 length: 15; CDR3 protein: CASSITGTGTNEQFF
V gene: TRBV18; CDR3 length: 16; CDR3 protein: CASSSGTGGLGYEQYF
V gene: TRBV18; CDR3 length: 16; CDR3 protein: CASSPNRSGANEKLFF
V gene: TRBV4-1; CDR3 length: 15; CDR3 protein: CASSQPGQGVHEQYF
V gene: TRBV1; CDR3 length: 14; CDR3 protein: CTSTFAGGGQPQHF
V gene: TRBV7-2; CDR3 length: 14; CDR3 protein: CASSLRGQPAPLHF
V gene: TRBV15; CDR3 length: 18; CDR3 protein: CATSRDPLGRGSGNTIYF
V gene: TRBV3-1/TRBV3-2; CDR3 length: 16; CDR3 protein: CASSLRTGAGGGGYTF
V gene: TRBV7-9; CDR3 length: 16; CDR3 protein: CASSLGLAGSHNEQFF
V gene: TRBV18; CDR3 length: 16; CDR3 protein: CASSPPPGRGTDTQYF
V gene: TRBV2; CDR3 length: 13; CDR3 protein: CASSEYRNYGYTF
V gene: TRBV6-6; CDR3 length: 14; CDR3 protein: CASSYSLGQREQFF